This TCR beta chain was profiled in a study of T cell repertoires in cytomegalovirus infection (dated by TCRdb to 2018 to 2020). Background on the whole study: Donor HLA type was relevant to the analysis, because carriage of CMV infection together with the matching HLA type was indicated by public TCR beta signatures. Summary of the overall study and its limitations: The ex vivo response was dominated by HLA-C-restricted CMV-specific TCR beta clonotypes, which also provided the single most frequent clonotype in two of eight donors. In both this cohort and an independent cohort of 352 donors, the cumulative frequency of public TCR beta family members distinguished carriers of CMV infection plus the relevant HLA type.

The CDR3 spans 15 residues, from the cysteine through the phenylalanine. Only the CDR3 portion is preserved as DNA: 45 bases, with reading frame beginning at the first base. The germline V gene (reference sequence) provides CDR1 LNHNV and CDR2 YYDKDF. Between the V and J ends, shortened by 2 bases and 2 bases respectively, the junction contains 12 bases. This clonotype appeared many times. Its antigen is currently not known. Per-nucleotide qualities are absent, and no much larger clonotype sits a single base away. Sequencing relied on an Illumina HiSeq 1500. TCRdb trimmed the raw reads at Q25, called clones with MiXCR and kept productive beta chains. CDR3 protein sequences are deduplicated, and each keeps its most common genes and DNA. For this sample the table gives fewer than 550,000 distinct CDR3 sequences, of which around 11% were detected only once. The ten most abundant clones make up 10% of the sample.

Recombination linked TRBV15 to TRBJ1-2; D gene: possibly TRBD1, on 5 matching bases. The sample comprised PBMCs. The clonotype was recovered from a human donor in good health (CMV status not recorded). Some clones in this sample may be carry-over from other donors' samples. The sequenced DNA is TGTGCCACCAGCAGACCCTCGGGACCCAACTATGGCTACACCTTC. This translates into CATSRPSGPNYGYTF.